This T cell receptor (beta chain) appears in the sequencing data of a study of blood T cell repertoires in COVID-19. As for the study in general: PBMCs, B-cell-depleted T cells, or T cells provided the cDNA or gDNA that made up the material.

Per the authors' pipeline: For nucleated cells, counts were estimated from reference gene primer amplification. Generated by immunoSEQ multiplex PCR, the TCRdb table keeps only in-frame clones and is missing some. The V and J calls and the clone size are those of that table, but D and trimming were determined from the DNA. The sample has about 130,000 clones, approximately 86% seen once. This TCR derives from a woman aged 45-60 years who had recovered from COVID-19. Sequenced input: peripheral blood.

In DNA form, the CDR3 reads TGTGCCAGTAGTTCAGCGGGAAGCTCCTACGAGCAGTACTTC. Translation: CASSSAGSSYEQYF. The gene calls are TRBV19 and TRBJ2-7; TRBD2 matches at 7 bases. The CDR3 contains 14 residues. Germline CDR1 reads LNHDA; CDR2 reads SQIVND (reference sequence). The V and J ends lost 5 bases and 0 bases, in that order; junction bases with no gene match: 4.